This T cell receptor beta chain was sequenced for a study of identical twins (dated by TCRdb to about 2016). About the study as a whole: The study deep-sequenced TCR alpha and beta repertoires from monozygotic twins, unrelated adults of various ages and cord blood to test whether fetal clonotypes persist. To rule out contamination, the twin experiments were replicated at different times with different library preparation protocols.

Overall results and qualifications from the work: Invariant T cells such as MAIT and iNKT could partly confound zero-insertion analyses, though diverse VJ usage argued against this for most clonotypes. Because the same donors could not be followed over many years, conclusions were based on cross-sectional statistical analysis. Fewer insertions were carried by abundant cord blood beta clonotypes; a weaker similar trend was observed in young adult naive repertoires, while no such trend was observed in memory repertoires. Excess twin sharing in beta out-of-frame sequences was weaker because fewer shared sequences lowered the signal-to-noise ratio. Compared with coincidental sharing between unrelated individuals, an excess of low generation-probability sequences was observed among out-of-frame TCR alpha sequences shared between twins. Recombination models systematically underestimated out-of-frame TCR alpha sharing in monozygotic twins but agreed with sharing between unrelated individuals.

Receptor libraries were prepared by 5' RACE. Sequencing was performed on an Illumina HiSeq 2000. Template switching added a universal primer binding site, and the final cDNA carried a unique molecular identifier that allowed TCR cDNA molecules to be counted accurately. First-strand cDNA for TCR alpha and beta chains was synthesized from specific primers in the conserved constant-segment region. Each cDNA library was double barcoded, with a SMART-Mk sample barcode plus Illumina barcodes, to control for contamination. TruSeq adapter sequences and Illumina sample barcodes were added in two successive PCR steps. The Illumina HiSeq platform was used with custom primers to sequence TCR alpha and beta cDNA libraries. The paper's processing steps were these. Raw reads were processed with MiGEC to extract unique molecular identifiers, and MiXCR was used to determine CDR3 positions. For each individual, recombination models were inferred using an EM algorithm with the repgenHMM and IGoR tools. The tcR package in R was used for shared clonotype analysis, with sharing normalized by the product of cloneset sizes. Out-of-frame nonproductive sequences were analyzed to study raw recombination free of thymic and clonal selection effects. In-frame beta chains were kept once TCRdb had trimmed the public reads at Q25 with fastp and called clones with MiXCR. Rows are unified per CDR3 protein, each entry keeping the most common DNA and genes. For this entry, the V and J calls and clone size follow TCRdb and not the study's own pipeline. Across this sample there are roughly 290,000 distinct CDR3 sequences, with 9.5% seen only once. The leading ten clones occupy around 7.1% of the sample.

Every donor in the study was a healthy Caucasian. Three pairs of female monozygotic twins, all aged 18 to 29 years, made up the twin cohort. Positive isolation kits from Invitrogen were used to isolate CD4+ and CD8+ T cell populations. The CDR3 contains 16 residues, cysteine and phenylalanine counted. The retained sequence is limited to the CDR3, 48 bases, with the frame set at the first base. Taken from the germline V gene (reference sequence), the CDR1 and CDR2 loops are DFQATT and SNEGSKA. About this clonotype: It has no known antigen specificity. Germline and junction disagree at one end, which may indicate a read error.

This sample was shared with a second study, whose subject was yellow fever vaccine responses in identical twins. In that second paper, the authors write: The authors reported that the T cell response to vaccination in identical twins appeared partly convergent and partly personalized. The study precisely tracked vaccine-responding T cell clones in identical twins.

Sequenced material: CD8+ T cells sorted from blood. The sequence derives from a woman aged 18-29 years in good health. The chain is encoded by TRBV20-1 joined to TRBJ1-2; the best D guess is TRBD1, with 6 bases matching. The CDR3 region: CCARDPDRINNYGYTF. The DNA is TGCTGTGCTAGAGACCCCGACAGGATAAATAACTATGGCTACACCTTC.